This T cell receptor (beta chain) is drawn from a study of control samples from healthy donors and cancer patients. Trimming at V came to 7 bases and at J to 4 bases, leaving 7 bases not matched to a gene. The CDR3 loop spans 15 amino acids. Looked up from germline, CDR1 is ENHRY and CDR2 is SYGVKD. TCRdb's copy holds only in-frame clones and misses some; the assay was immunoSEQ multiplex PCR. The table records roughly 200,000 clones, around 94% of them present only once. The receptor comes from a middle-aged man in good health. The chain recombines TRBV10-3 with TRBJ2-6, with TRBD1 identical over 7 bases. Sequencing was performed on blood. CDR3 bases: TGTGCCATCACCGAGGGGGCGCCAGGGGCCAACGTCCTGACTTTC. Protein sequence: CAITEGAPGANVLTF.